The 21 T cell receptor beta chains below all came from one sample that was sequenced in a study of T-cell reconstitution after alpha-beta-depleted transplantation in children. For TCRbeta, the library was prepared with unique molecular identifiers. Via MiXCR, TCRdb re-called the PCR reads, giving one row per CDR3 protein. The repertoire has more than 200,000 distinct CDR3 sequences, 9.7% of them found once; the top ten carry over 4.5%. Here the sequenced sample was PBMCs from the stem cell graft donor, taken from the stem cell graft. The receptors originated from a human donor who donated a stem cell graft to a child with SCID.

In its sample, this clonotype was seen a few times. The chain joins TRBV7-2 to TRBJ2-1; D tentatively fits TRBD1 or TRBD2 (6 bases each). The CDR3 is 16 residues long. Between the trimmed V and J ends, which lost 0 bases and 0 bases, there was a span of 9 bases. Germline values: CDR1 SGHTA, CDR2 FQGNSA. The CDR3 DNA is TGTGCCAGCAGCTTAGCCAGGGGAGGCTCCTACAATGAGCAGTTCTTC. Residues: CASSLARGGSYNEQFF.

This clonotype was seen many times. The chain joins TRBV7-2 to TRBJ2-1; TRBD1 is a possible D gene (5 bases). The V end lost 5 bases, the J end lost 9 bases, and 11 bases lay between the germline ends. CDR3 length: 12 residues. Germline V gene sequence: CDR1 SGHTA, CDR2 FQGNSA. CDR3 bases: TGTGCCAGCAGCATTCAGGGTTCTGAGCAGTTCTTC. Protein: CASSIQGSEQFF.

Regarding this clonotype: No conserved phenylalanine or tryptophan ends this CDR3, so it is likely a read error. This chain connects TRBV5-1 to TRBJ2-5, with 9 bases lining up with TRBD1. Germline assignment: CDR1 SGHRS and CDR2 YFSETQ. This CDR3 is 15 amino acids long. The CDR3 reads CASSLTGGSRESQYL. The CDR3 DNA reads as TGCGCCAGCAGCTTGACAGGGGGCTCCAGAGAGAGCCAGTACTTA.

This clonotype was recorded many times. This chain connects TRBV20-1 to TRBJ2-7; 9 bases are shared with TRBD1. V lost 2 bases and J lost 3; bases outside the gene matches: 5. Germline CDR1 is DFQATT and CDR2 is SNEGSKA (reference sequence). This CDR3 region has 14 residues. This CDR3 is CSARLGQGFYEQYF. Here the CDR3 DNA reads TGCAGTGCTAGACTGGGACAGGGTTTCTACGAGCAGTACTTC.

There are many counts of this clonotype. The V and J genes are TRBV5-6 and TRBJ1-1; 8 bases align to TRBD1. Germline loops: CDR1 SGHDT, CDR2 YYEEEE. Trimming took 2 bases from V and 6 from J; bases not matched to a gene: 6. This CDR3 has 14 residues. The CDR3: CASSFFRGLAEAFF. The CDR3 coding sequence is TGTGCCAGCAGCTTTTTCAGGGGGCTGGCTGAAGCTTTCTTT.

This clonotype was counted ten times or more. This chain links TRBV24-1 with TRBJ2-3; D gene unclear. The V gene lost 4 bases and the J gene lost 4 bases, with 17 bases spanning the gap. The CDR3 runs 16 residues. Germline CDR1 and CDR2: KGHDR and SFDVKD. The CDR3 DNA reads as TGTGCCACCAGTGAGGCCTTAGGAAGGGCCTCAGATACGCAGTATTTT. Translation: CATSEALGRASDTQYF.

This clonotype has just a few counts. The chain uses TRBV6-2 or TRBV6-3 and TRBJ1-4; 9 bases are shared with TRBD1. The trim removed 7 bases at V and 8 bases at J, leaving 11 bases unmatched. There are 15 residues in the CDR3. Germline V gives CDR1 MNHEY, CDR2 SVGEGT. This CDR3 is CASTRTGTGHEKLFF. The CDR3 nucleotides are TGTGCCAGCACCCGGACGGGGACAGGGCACGAAAAACTGTTTTTT.

Many counts were recorded for this clonotype. J is TRBJ2-3 and V is TRBV20-1, with no clear D. The CDR3 runs to 14 residues. Trimming removed 5 bases from V and 0 bases from J, with 12 bases in between. The V gene's germline CDR1 is DFQATT and CDR2 SNEGSKA (reference sequence). The CDR3 reads CSAPTSSSTDTQYF. DNA of the CDR3: TGCAGTGCTCCGACCAGCTCTAGCACAGATACGCAGTATTTT.

This clonotype has ten or more counts. The genes are TRBV20-1 and TRBJ1-2; no firm D call. CDR1 and CDR2 from the germline V gene are DFQATT and SNEGSKA (reference sequence). Trimming shortened V by 3 bases and J by 7 bases, and 15 bases separated the two germline ends. This CDR3 comprises 13 residues. CDR3 DNA: TGCAGTGCTAGTGGGCTCCTCCCGGGTGGCTACACCTTC. Its protein product is CSASGLLPGGYTF.

This clonotype was seen at least ten times. This chain connects TRBV20-1 to TRBJ1-6; TRBD1 matches 8 bases. CDR1 is DFQATT, CDR2 SNEGSKA, per germline (reference sequence). V lost 5 bases to trimming and J lost 6 bases; unmatched junction nucleotides: 3. The CDR3 covers 13 residues. The DNA of the CDR3 is TGCAGTGCTCGACAGGGGCTTAATTCACCCCTCCACTTT. Protein: CSARQGLNSPLHF.

There are many counts of this clonotype. The V call is TRBV20-1, the J call TRBJ1-5; the D is unclear. Germline values: CDR1 DFQATT, CDR2 SNEGSKA (reference sequence). Between the trimmed V and J ends, which lost 0 bases and 2 bases, there was a span of 8 bases. CDR3 length equals 14 residues. CDR3 bases: TGCAGTGCTAGAGATCCTTGGGGCAATCAGCCCCAGCATTTT. Translated, it gives CSARDPWGNQPQHF.

This clonotype was counted at least ten times. The rearrangement uses TRBV2 and TRBJ2-2; D possibly uses TRBD1 or TRBD2 (5 bases each). Looked up from germline, CDR1 is SNHLY and CDR2 is FYNNEI. The CDR3 has 16 residues. V was trimmed by 3 bases and J by 0 bases, leaving 11 bases between them. The CDR3 DNA reads TGTGCCAGCAGTGAGGGACCGGCCGCGAACACCGGGGAGCTGTTTTTT. Protein sequence: CASSEGPAANTGELFF.

The chain recombines TRBV6-2 or TRBV6-3 with TRBJ2-2, with D uncertain. V dropped 2 bases and J dropped 0 bases, with 13 bases sitting between them. The CDR3 runs to 17 residues. CDR1 and CDR2 (germline): MNHEY, SVGEGT. CDR3 loop: CASSYAMQFANTGELFF. In DNA, the CDR3 is TGTGCCAGCAGTTACGCCATGCAGTTCGCGAACACCGGGGAGCTGTTTTTT.

This clonotype has at least ten counts. The chain links TRBV3-1 to TRBJ2-7; D unclear. From germline, CDR1 is LGHDT and CDR2 YNNKEL (reference sequence). V was shortened by 0 bases and J by 6 bases, with 9 bases between the two germline ends. The CDR3 consists of 13 residues. This CDR3 reads CASSQDQVLEQYF. The CDR3 coding sequence is TGTGCCAGCAGCCAAGATCAAGTTCTCGAGCAGTACTTC.

This clonotype was detected a few times. The chain couples TRBV15 to TRBJ2-7; possible D gene TRBD1, 6 bases. Looked up from germline, CDR1 is LNHNV and CDR2 is YYDKDF (reference sequence). There are 14 residues in the CDR3. Trimming took off 2 bases at V and 6 bases at J, with 14 bases between the two ends. Here the CDR3 DNA reads TGTGCCACCAGCAGACAGGGGTTTCTGGGCGAGCAGTACTTC. Translation gives CATSRQGFLGEQYF. The whole variable domain, remainder taken from reference TRBV15 and TRBJ2-7, is DAMVIQNPRYQVTQFGKPVTLSCSQTLNHNVMYWYQQKSSQAPKLLFHYYDKDFNNEADTPDNFQSRRPNTSFCFLDIRSPGLGDTAMYLCATSRQGFLGEQYFGPGTRLTVT.

This clonotype was detected ten times or more. V gene TRBV4-2 combines with J gene TRBJ2-7; D call uncertain. The CDR3 is 15 residues long. The V end was cut by 2 bases, the J end by 2 bases, with 13 bases between. Germline CDR1 reads LGHNA; CDR2 reads YNFKEQ. The CDR3 region is CASSQSPTDAYEQYF. The CDR3 DNA sequence: TGTGCCAGCAGCCAAAGCCCTACAGACGCCTACGAGCAGTACTTC.

The chain carries TRBV4-1 and TRBJ1-2; D not resolved. The CDR3 has 14 amino acids. CDR1 and CDR2 from the germline V gene are MGHRA and YSYEKL. V shed 6 bases and J shed 4 bases, with 15 bases lying between them. CDR3 bases: TGCGCCAGCAGTCCCGTGGGATCCCGCTATGGCTACACCTTC. Translated, it gives CASSPVGSRYGYTF.

This clonotype was found many times. The chain carries TRBV20-1 and TRBJ2-3; 7 bases map to TRBD1. The CDR3 spans 14 residues. Per the germline V gene, CDR1 is DFQATT and CDR2 is SNEGSKA (reference sequence). J gave up 1 base and V 5 bases, and 6 bases lay outside the gene matches. The CDR3 spells CSAPPGQRTDTQYF. The CDR3 DNA follows: TGCAGTGCTCCACCGGGACAGCGCACAGATACGCAGTATTTT.

This clonotype appeared many times. J is TRBJ1-1 and V is TRBV5-1; 7 bases are shared with TRBD1. Germline V gives CDR1 SGHRS, CDR2 YFSETQ. V was clipped by 4 bases and J by 3 bases; unmatched bases: 12. The CDR3 runs to 16 residues. The CDR3: CASSTGQAPGDTEAFF. The CDR3 coding sequence is TGCGCCAGCAGCACAGGACAGGCTCCGGGGGACACTGAAGCTTTCTTT.

This clonotype was counted at least ten times. The chain joins TRBV20-1 to TRBJ2-3, with 11 bases aligning to TRBD2. CDR1 DFQATT and CDR2 SNEGSKA come from the germline V gene (reference sequence). This CDR3 contains 19 residues. The V and J ends lost 3 bases and 4 bases, in that order; junction bases with no gene match: 18. The CDR3 coding sequence is TGCAGTGCTAGCCCATTACTAGCGGGGGACTATATTCGACCAGATACGCAGTATTTT. As protein: CSASPLLAGDYIRPDTQYF.

There are many counts of this clonotype. The chain links TRBV5-1 to TRBJ2-3; 8 bases are a match to TRBD2. From germline, CDR1 is SGHRS and CDR2 YFSETQ. The CDR3 runs 16 residues. The V gene end was trimmed by 4 bases and the J gene end by 4 bases; junction bases not matched to a gene: 11. CDR3 DNA: TGCGCCAGCAGCCATAATCCGGGACTAGGCGCAGATACGCAGTATTTT. Encoded protein: CASSHNPGLGADTQYF.